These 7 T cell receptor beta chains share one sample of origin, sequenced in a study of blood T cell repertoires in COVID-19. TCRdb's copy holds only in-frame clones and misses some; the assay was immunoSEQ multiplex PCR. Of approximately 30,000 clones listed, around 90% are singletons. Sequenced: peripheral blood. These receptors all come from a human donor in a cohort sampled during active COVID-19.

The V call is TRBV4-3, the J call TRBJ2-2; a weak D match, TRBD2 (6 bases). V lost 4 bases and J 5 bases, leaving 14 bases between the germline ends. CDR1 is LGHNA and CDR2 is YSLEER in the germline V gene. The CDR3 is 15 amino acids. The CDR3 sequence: CASSPLVEGTGELFF. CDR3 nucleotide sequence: TGCGCCAGCAGCCCTCTGGTGGAGGGTACCGGGGAGCTGTTTTTT.

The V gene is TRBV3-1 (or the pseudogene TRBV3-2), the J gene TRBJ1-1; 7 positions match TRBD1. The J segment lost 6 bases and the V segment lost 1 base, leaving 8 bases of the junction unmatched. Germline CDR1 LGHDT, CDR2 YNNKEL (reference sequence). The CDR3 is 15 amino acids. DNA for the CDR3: TGTGCCAGCAGCCAAGCCCAGGGGGGTTTCCCTGAAGCTTTCTTT. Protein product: CASSQAQGGFPEAFF.

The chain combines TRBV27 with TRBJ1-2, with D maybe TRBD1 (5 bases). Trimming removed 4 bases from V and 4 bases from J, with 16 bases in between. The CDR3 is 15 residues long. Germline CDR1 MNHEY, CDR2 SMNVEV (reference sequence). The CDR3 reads CASSSPSGGIYGYTF. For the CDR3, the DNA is TGTGCCAGCAGTTCCCCCAGCGGGGGGATCTATGGCTACACCTTC.

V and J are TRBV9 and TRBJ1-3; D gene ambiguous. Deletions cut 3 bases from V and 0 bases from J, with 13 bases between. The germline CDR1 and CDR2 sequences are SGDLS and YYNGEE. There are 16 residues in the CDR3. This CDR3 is CASSARYLSSGNTIYF. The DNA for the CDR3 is TGTGCCAGCAGCGCCCGATACTTGAGCTCTGGAAACACCATATATTTT.

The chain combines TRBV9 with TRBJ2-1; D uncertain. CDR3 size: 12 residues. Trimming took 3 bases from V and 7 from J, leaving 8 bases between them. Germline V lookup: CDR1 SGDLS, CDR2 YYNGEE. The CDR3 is CASSGLPNEQFF. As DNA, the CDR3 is TGTGCCAGCAGCGGACTCCCGAATGAGCAGTTCTTC.

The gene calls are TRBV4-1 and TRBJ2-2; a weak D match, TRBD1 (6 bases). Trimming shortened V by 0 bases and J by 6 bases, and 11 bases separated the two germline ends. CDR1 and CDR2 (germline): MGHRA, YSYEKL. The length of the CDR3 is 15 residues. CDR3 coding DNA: TGCGCCAGCAGCCAAGATAATCCAGGGGCCGGGGAGCTGTTTTTT. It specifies CASSQDNPGAGELFF.

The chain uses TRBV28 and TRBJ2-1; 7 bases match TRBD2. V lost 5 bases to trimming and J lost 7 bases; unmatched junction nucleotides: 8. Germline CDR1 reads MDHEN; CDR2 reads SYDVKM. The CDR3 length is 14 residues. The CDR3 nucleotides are TGTGCCAGCAGTGCCGGGACTACACCTAATGAGCAGTTCTTC. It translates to CASSAGTTPNEQFF.